The subject of this entry is one T cell receptor (beta chain). The antigen is unknown. This record comes from a study of cytomegalovirus exposure and HLA in healthy donors. Broader study findings: Later analysis identified several of the most significant clusters that appeared linked to common viral pathogens.

At sampling all donors were nominally healthy, likely with unrecorded immune exposures. The PCR employed 60 Vbeta primers together with 13 Jbeta primers. This table comes from immunoSEQ multiplex PCR, and its TCRdb copy is limited to in-frame clones, with some not included. This sample has 50,000 to 70,000 clones, with about 84% found just once. The V gene's germline CDR1 is LGHNA and CDR2 YSLEER. The V end lost 4 bases, the J end lost 0 bases, and 9 bases lay between the germline ends. CDR3 size: 14 residues. The TCR sequence derives from a male donor in good health and CMV-seronegative. The rearrangement links TRBV4-3 to TRBJ1-2; D is possibly TRBD1 (6 bases). The sample comprised PBMCs. DNA of the CDR3: TGCGCCAGCAGCCCGACAGGAGCTAACTATGGCTACACCTTC. Amino acids: CASSPTGANYGYTF.